This TCR beta chain originates from a study of Graves' ophthalmopathy and Graves' hyperthyroidism. This clonotype is a singleton in its sample. The antigen remains undetermined. Amplifying from RNA transcripts, the study obtained TCR beta CDR3 regions. Following a first-round RT-PCR that used HTBI primers, a second-round multiplex PCR was carried out. A single record per CDR3 protein comes from TCRdb applying MiXCR to the multiplex PCR reads. The table includes about 550,000 distinct CDR3 sequences, approximately 37% detected once. Study outcomes and limitations: Among expanded thyroid clonotypes above 0.001 frequency, most also occurred in blood.

J gave up 4 bases and V 6 bases, and 3 bases lay outside the gene matches. The CDR3 consists of 14 residues. Germline values: CDR1 WSHSY, CDR2 SAAADI. Enrollment excluded any patients with other autoimmune diseases, uncontrolled infections, pregnancy or lactation. The authors diagnosed from clinical symptoms, serum thyroxine, TRAb, thyroid ultrasound and orbital computed tomography. J is TRBJ1-1 and V is TRBV10-2, with 12 bases that match TRBD1. This TCR was recovered from an adult man with Graves' hyperthyroidism. The sequencing input was peripheral blood or thyroid tissue (not recorded which). The CDR3 loop reads CASSWDRGPTEAFF. The CDR3 nucleotides read TGCGCCAGCAGCTGGGACAGGGGGCCCACTGAAGCTTTCTTT.